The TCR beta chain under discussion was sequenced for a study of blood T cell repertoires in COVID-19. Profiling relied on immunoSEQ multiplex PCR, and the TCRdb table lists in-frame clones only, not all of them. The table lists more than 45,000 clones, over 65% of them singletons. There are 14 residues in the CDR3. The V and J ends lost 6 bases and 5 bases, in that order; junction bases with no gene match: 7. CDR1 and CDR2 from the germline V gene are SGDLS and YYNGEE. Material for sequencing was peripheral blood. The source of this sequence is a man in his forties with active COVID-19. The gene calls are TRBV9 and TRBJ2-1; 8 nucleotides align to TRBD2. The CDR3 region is CASTTGGPHNEQFF. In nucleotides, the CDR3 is TGTGCCAGCACTACGGGAGGGCCCCACAATGAGCAGTTCTTC.